In this sample, the clone carrying this TCR beta chain turned up a few times. Participant-reported clinical history was the basis for cohort assignment. Losses at the gene ends were 5 bases for V and 6 bases for J; bases not matched to a gene: 10. Looked up from germline, CDR1 is SGHTA and CDR2 is FQGNSA. The CDR3 contains 15 residues. These data are taken from a study of blood T cell repertoires in COVID-19. In the study's own analysis: Nucleated cell counts were estimated from reference gene primer amplification. Sequenced by immunoSEQ multiplex PCR; TCRdb stores in-frame clones only, minus some. D and trimming were read from the DNA, whereas the V and J calls and clone size are those reported in that table. This sample has 110,000 to 150,000 clones; roughly 78% occur once, and the top ten carry 6%.

Sequencing used PBMCs or T cells enriched from blood (not recorded which). The V and J genes are TRBV7-2 and TRBJ1-5; 7 positions match TRBD1. The receptor was derived from a woman aged 45-59 years who had recovered from COVID-19. The CDR3 loop reads CASSPSTGNGQPQHF. The CDR3 coding sequence is TGTGCCAGCAGCCCGTCGACAGGGAACGGTCAGCCCCAGCATTTT.